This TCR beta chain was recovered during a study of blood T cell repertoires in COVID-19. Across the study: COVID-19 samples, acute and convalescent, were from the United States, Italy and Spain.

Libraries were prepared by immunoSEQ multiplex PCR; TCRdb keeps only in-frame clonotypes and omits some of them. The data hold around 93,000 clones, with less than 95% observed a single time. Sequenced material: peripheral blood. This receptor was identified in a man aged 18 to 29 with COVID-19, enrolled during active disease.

The CDR3 reads CASSGWDYVDEQYF. In nucleotides, the CDR3 is TGTGCCAGCAGTGGGTGGGACTATGTGGACGAGCAGTACTTC. This chain connects TRBV28 to TRBJ2-7; TRBD2 aligns across 7 bases. The CDR3 is made up of 14 amino acids. Germline assignment: CDR1 MDHEN and CDR2 SYDVKM. V dropped 5 bases and J dropped 5; count of bases not matched to a gene: 9. The complete variable domain, with remaining parts taken from reference TRBV28 and TRBJ2-7, reads DVKVTQSSRYLVKRTGEKVFLECVQDMDHENMFWYRQDPGLGLRLIYFSYDVKMKEKGDIPEGYSVSREKKERFSLILESASTNQTSMYLCASSGWDYVDEQYFGPGTRLTVT.